This T cell receptor (beta chain) was captured by sequencing in a study of blood T cells in healthy people across ages. This CDR3 is built from 16 residues. V was clipped by 0 bases and J by 1 base; unmatched bases: 4. Germline CDR1 is DFQATT and CDR2 is SNEGSKA (reference sequence). The use of a sample-barcoded 5' primer and a J-beta primer mix characterized a second PCR of roughly 6 to 11 cycles. Using its own MiXCR run on the 5' RACE reads, TCRdb lists one record per CDR3 protein. The data show some 1.5 million distinct CDR3 sequences, with about 28% seen just once and roughly 8% held by the top ten. Study observations and caveats: Long-lived donors had more naive CD4+ cells and higher diversity than aged donors.

This clonotype was found a few times. As yet, its antigen is unknown. Sequencing was performed on blood. The clonotype comes from a young woman in good health. The genes are TRBV20-1 and TRBJ1-5; TRBD1 matches 9 bases. The CDR3 loop reads CSARDGGTGSNQPQHF. The CDR3 DNA reads TGCAGTGCTAGAGATGGTGGGACAGGGAGCAATCAGCCCCAGCATTTT.